The clone carrying this TCR beta chain was seen more than once but under ten times. Its target is unknown. The CDR3 extends over 14 amino acids. The germline CDR1 and CDR2 sequences are LGHDT and YNNKEL (reference sequence). V was clipped by 5 bases and J by 8 bases; unmatched bases: 4. The data were taken from a study of identical twins. Whole-study findings and limits: Insertions were fewer in abundant cord blood beta clonotypes, whereas memory repertoires showed none of this pattern. In beta out-of-frame sequences, the excess sharing between twins was weaker.

A universal primer site was created by template switching, with the cDNA bearing unique molecular identifiers. TCRdb recomputed calls from the 5' RACE reads with MiXCR, one row per CDR3 protein. The sample consists of approximately 280,000 distinct CDR3 sequences, under 9% of them appearing once. These same records also appear under a second study, on yellow fever vaccine responses in identical twins.

The sequence was collected from a woman younger than 30 in good health. This rearrangement joins TRBV3-1 to TRBJ1-4; 11 bases are a match to TRBD1. The material sequenced was memory (CD45RO+) T cells sorted from blood. CDR3 residues: CASSYGTGGEKLFF. The DNA for the CDR3 is TGTGCCAGCAGCTACGGGACAGGGGGAGAAAAACTGTTTTTT.